This TCR beta chain was recorded in a study of shared clonotypes between healthy human individuals. Assay used: immunoSEQ multiplex PCR; TCRdb lists only in-frame clones, some missing. The data contain roughly 2 million clones, around 95% of them seen just once; the ten biggest clones take up roughly 0.13%. The sequenced material came from naive CD4+ T cells sorted from blood. The sample's subset: CD45RA+ positively selected. The clonotype originates from a young man in good health.

The CDR3 DNA is TGCAGCGTTCATGGGGCCCTAGCGGGGAACAATGAGCAGTTCTTC. This sequence encodes CSVHGALAGNNEQFF. The chain joins TRBV29-1 to TRBJ2-1; 9 bases map to TRBD2. CDR1 is SQVTM, CDR2 ANQGSEA, per germline. J gave up 5 bases and V 5 bases, and 10 bases lay outside the gene matches. This CDR3 is built from 15 residues.